The 14 T cell receptor beta chains below come from one sample, sequenced in a study of blood T cell repertoires in COVID-19 (dated by TCRdb to between 2020 and 2021). The method behind the library was the immunoSEQ multiplex PCR assay. TCRdb took over this immuneACCESS table, retaining in-frame rearrangements with V and J assigned. Such tables are incomplete; in checked studies, under half of the missing clones stem from an unresolved V gene, and the remainder is unexplained. The sample profile shows a few hundred thousand clones; approximately 91% of them were found once. Roughly 2.7% of the sample lies in the top ten. Sequencing used peripheral blood. The receptors come from a person under 30 with COVID-19, enrolled during active disease.

The rearrangement links TRBV4-1 to TRBJ2-7, with unresolved D. The CDR3 runs to 14 residues. Germline V gene lookup returns CDR1 MGHRA and CDR2 YSYEKL. Trimming stripped 1 base from V and 0 bases from J, with 7 bases between. The CDR3 protein is CASSQGRSSYEQYF. In DNA form, the CDR3 reads TGCGCCAGCAGCCAAGGACGGAGCTCCTACGAGCAGTACTTC.

The rearrangement links TRBV9 to TRBJ1-2, with a weak D call TRBD1 (6 bases). This CDR3 spans 16 amino acids. Germline loops: CDR1 SGDLS, CDR2 YYNGEE. The V and J ends lost 3 bases and 3 bases respectively, with 18 bases between them. In DNA, the CDR3 is TGTGCCAGCAGCGCCCCGAGGGGGGGTTCTTACTATGGCTACACCTTC. It specifies CASSAPRGGSYYGYTF.

The V call is TRBV7-2, the J call TRBJ2-1; 9 positions agree with TRBD2. Germline CDR1 reads SGHTA; CDR2 reads FQGNSA. Trimming at V came to 5 bases and at J to 0 bases, leaving 14 bases not matched to a gene. The CDR3 runs to 19 residues. The CDR3 region is CASSPGTSPLSDSYNEQFF. CDR3 nucleotides: TGTGCCAGCAGCCCCGGGACTAGCCCATTGTCGGACTCCTACAATGAGCAGTTCTTC. The entire variable domain, with the rest obtained from reference TRBV7-2 and TRBJ2-1, is as follows: GAGVSQSPSNKVTEKGKDVELRCDPISGHTALYWYRQSLGQGLEFLIYFQGNSAPDKSGLPSDRFSAERTGGSVSTLTIQRTQQEDSAVYLCASSPGTSPLSDSYNEQFFGPGTRLTVL.

V usage is TRBV28 and J usage is TRBJ2-1; TRBD1 aligns across 7 bases. The germline V gene has CDR1 MDHEN and CDR2 SYDVKM. The V segment lost 9 bases and the J segment 8 bases; nucleotides outside the gene matches: 7. CDR3 size: 12 residues. The CDR3 region is CASARGIDEQFF. The CDR3 coding sequence is TGTGCCAGTGCCAGGGGGATCGATGAGCAGTTCTTC.

The chain joins TRBV24-1 to TRBJ2-1, with D perhaps TRBD1 (6 bases). V was pared by 3 bases and J by 8 bases, with 13 bases between. The CDR3 extends over 14 amino acids. Germline lookup yields CDR1 KGHDR and CDR2 SFDVKD. The chain's CDR3 is CATSDVQGPDEQFF. The CDR3 region has the DNA TGTGCCACCAGTGATGTACAGGGTCCGGATGAGCAGTTCTTC.

V usage is TRBV5-4 and J usage is TRBJ2-2; no firm D call. The CDR3 has 13 residues. V shed 3 bases and J shed 4 bases, with 7 bases lying between them. Germline V lookup: CDR1 SGHNT, CDR2 YYREEE (reference sequence). CDR3 in amino acids: CASSSPGTGELFF. The CDR3 region has the DNA TGTGCCAGCAGCTCCCCAGGCACCGGGGAGCTGTTTTTT.

The rearrangement uses TRBV5-6 and TRBJ2-3, with D tentatively TRBD1 (5 bases). V lost 4 bases and J lost 8, with 14 bases in between. CDR3 length: 13 amino acids. The germline V gene has CDR1 SGHDT and CDR2 YYEEEE. The CDR3: CASSRSGSSTQYF. DNA for the CDR3: TGTGCCAGCAGCAGATCAGGGTCTTCTACGCAGTATTTT.

V usage is TRBV7-8 and J usage is TRBJ1-1; D perhaps matches TRBD1 (6 bases). There are 17 residues in the CDR3. V lost 4 bases, J lost 0 bases, and 18 bases lay in between. Per germline, CDR1 SGHVS and CDR2 FQNEAQ. CDR3 amino acids: CASSWESRTAMNTEAFF. The CDR3 region has the DNA TGTGCCAGCAGCTGGGAATCCCGGACAGCCATGAACACTGAAGCTTTCTTT.

V usage is TRBV11-2 and J usage is TRBJ2-7; TRBD1 is a possible D gene (6 bases). Between the trimmed V and J ends, which lost 6 bases and 5 bases, there was a span of 14 bases. CDR3 size: 13 residues. From germline, CDR1 is SGHAT and CDR2 FQNNGV. The CDR3 nucleotides are TGTGCCAGCAGTCTACAGGGTCTCAACGAGCAGTACTTC. This translates into CASSLQGLNEQYF.

The chain has TRBV28 and TRBJ1-4; no reliable D call. Looked up from germline, CDR1 is MDHEN and CDR2 is SYDVKM. The ends were cut back, 2 bases at V and 5 bases at J, with 9 bases in the middle. The CDR3 consists of 14 residues. This CDR3 is CASSLIPQNEKLFF. DNA for the CDR3: TGTGCCAGCAGTTTAATCCCCCAGAATGAAAAACTGTTTTTT.

The rearrangement uses TRBV5-1 and TRBJ2-3, with TRBD1 identical over 9 bases. The CDR3 loop spans 17 amino acids. Losses at the gene ends were 2 bases for V and 0 bases for J; bases not matched to a gene: 7. Germline V gene sequence: CDR1 SGHRS, CDR2 YFSETQ. CDR3 DNA sequence: TGCGCCAGCAGCTTCGGGGACAGGGCTAAAAGCACAGATACGCAGTATTTT. This translates into CASSFGDRAKSTDTQYF.

V and J are TRBV5-1 and TRBJ1-3; D is ambiguous. With 7 bases removed from V and 2 bases from J, the gap between germline ends came to 7 bases. Germline V lookup: CDR1 SGHRS, CDR2 YFSETQ. The length of the CDR3 is 12 residues. The CDR3 sequence is CASGGPGNTIYF. DNA of the CDR3: TGCGCCAGCGGAGGGCCTGGAAACACCATATATTTT.

This chain connects TRBV9 to TRBJ1-2, with D perhaps TRBD1 (5 bases). V shed 4 bases and J shed 0 bases, with 13 bases lying between them. Germline CDR1 is SGDLS and CDR2 is YYNGEE. This CDR3 comprises 15 residues. For the CDR3, the DNA is TGTGCCAGCAGCTCCCTTGACAGTTCTAACTATGGCTACACCTTC. Residues: CASSSLDSSNYGYTF.

In nucleotides, the CDR3 is TGCGCCAGCAGCCTAACAGGGGTGACATCCTACGAGCAGTACTTC. Encoded protein: CASSLTGVTSYEQYF. V gene TRBV5-1 combines with J gene TRBJ2-7; 7 bases are a match to TRBD1. This CDR3 comprises 15 residues. The germline V gene encodes CDR1 SGHRS and CDR2 YFSETQ. Trimming at V came to 4 bases and at J to 1 base, leaving 8 bases not matched to a gene.